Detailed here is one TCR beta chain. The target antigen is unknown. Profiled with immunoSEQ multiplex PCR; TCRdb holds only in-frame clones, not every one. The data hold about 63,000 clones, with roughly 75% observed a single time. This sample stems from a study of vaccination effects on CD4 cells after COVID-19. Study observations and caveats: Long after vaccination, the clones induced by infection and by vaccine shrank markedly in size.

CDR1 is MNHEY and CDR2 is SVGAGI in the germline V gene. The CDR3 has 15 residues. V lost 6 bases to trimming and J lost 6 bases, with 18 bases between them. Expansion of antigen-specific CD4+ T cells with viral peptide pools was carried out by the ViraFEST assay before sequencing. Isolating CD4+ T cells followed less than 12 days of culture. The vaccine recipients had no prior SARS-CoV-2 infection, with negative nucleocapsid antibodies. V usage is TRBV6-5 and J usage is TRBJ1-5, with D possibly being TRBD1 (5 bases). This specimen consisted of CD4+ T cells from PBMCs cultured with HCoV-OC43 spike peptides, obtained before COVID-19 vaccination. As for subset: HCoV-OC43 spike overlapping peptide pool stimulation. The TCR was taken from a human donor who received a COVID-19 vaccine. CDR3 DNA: TGTGCCAGCAGGCCCTGGGGGGAGCTCGTTCAGCCCCAGCATTTT. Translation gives CASRPWGELVQPQHF.